This T cell receptor beta chain was sequenced during a study of T cell responses to AZD1222 COVID-19 vaccine. As regards this clone: Its specificity is unknown.

Study-wide findings and caveats: Vaccination with two AZD1222 doses was followed by a rise in Spike-specific TCR breadth and depth. The study sampled repertoires only after the peak T cell response. Unmutated regions of variants are reportedly targeted by nearly half of spike-specific TCRs. White British people made up most donors, females outnumbered males, and clonal diversity was possibly underestimated.

The CDR3 extends over 12 amino acids. CDR1 is MDHEN and CDR2 is SYDVKM in the germline V gene. Trimming left V 10 bases short and J 3 bases short, with 12 bases between. Produced via immunoSEQ multiplex PCR; TCRdb's table is partial and in-frame only. The table includes about 260,000 clones, 80% to 95% detected once. Sequences were derived from peripheral blood, sampled on day 0 of AZD1222 vaccination. This TCR derives from an adult in good health. The rearrangement uses TRBV28 and TRBJ1-1; TRBD1 is a possible D gene (6 bases). CDR3 amino acids: CATRGGYTEAFF. The DNA of the CDR3 is TGTGCCACCCGAGGGGGGTACACTGAAGCTTTCTTT.